The rows below give T cell receptor beta chains drawn from one sample of a study of T cells expressing NK-cell markers. TCRdb reworked the 5' RACE reads into one entry per CDR3 protein, no DNA. Listed are fewer than 400,000 distinct CDR3 sequences; roughly 5.2% falls within the top ten. The sample comprised blood T cells: a sorted CD56 or NKG2C T cell subset, CD4+ or CD8+ T cells, or bulk PBMC T cells (not recorded which). These receptors were obtained from a man between 18 and 69 years old in good health. Both conserved end residues are part of each CDR3. Fields, in order: V gene, J gene, CDR3 protein.

v_call: TRBV6-5
j_call: TRBJ1-2
cdr3_aa: CASSYTKQGNYGYTF

v_call: TRBV6-5
j_call: TRBJ1-3
cdr3_aa: CASRSGGQRSGNTIYF

v_call: TRBV3-1
j_call: TRBJ1-6
cdr3_aa: CASSQDHWSSPLHF

v_call: TRBV5-6
j_call: TRBJ2-2
cdr3_aa: CASSLEQGLSGTGELFF

v_call: TRBV20-1
j_call: TRBJ2-3
cdr3_aa: CSAPPPSTDTQYF

v_call: TRBV18
j_call: TRBJ2-3
cdr3_aa: CASSPTLGTDTQYF

v_call: TRBV3-1
j_call: TRBJ1-2
cdr3_aa: CASSQGPSGYGYTF

v_call: TRBV20-1
j_call: TRBJ2-1
cdr3_aa: CSASFGGGNEQFF

v_call: TRBV7-2
j_call: TRBJ2-1
cdr3_aa: CASIRGQGVSNEQFF

v_call: TRBV12-3/TRBV12-4
j_call: TRBJ2-7
cdr3_aa: CASSSTLPRDSFSYEQYF